What follows are 20 T cell receptor beta chains derived from one specimen sequenced in a study of blood T cell repertoires in COVID-19. Sequenced by immunoSEQ multiplex PCR; TCRdb stores in-frame clones only, minus some. The repertoire includes about 160,000 clones, around 85% of them detected once, and approximately 3.3% sits in the top ten. Sequencing input: peripheral blood. Source of these receptors: a human donor with acute or convalescent COVID-19. The donor label of this sample is uncertain.

The chain employs TRBV2 and TRBJ1-5; D is uncertain. CDR1 is SNHLY and CDR2 is FYNNEI in the germline V gene. The germline V and J ends were trimmed by 7 bases and 3 bases, with 10 bases remaining between them. The CDR3 is 13 residues long. CDR3 loop: CASKVTANQPQHF. In DNA form, the CDR3 reads TGTGCCAGCAAGGTTACAGCCAATCAGCCCCAGCATTTT.

J is TRBJ2-7 and V is TRBV5-1; 7 bases are shared with TRBD1. There are 14 residues in the CDR3. Germline V lookup: CDR1 SGHRS, CDR2 YFSETQ. The V segment lost 0 bases and the J segment 2 bases; nucleotides outside the gene matches: 2. In nucleotides, the CDR3 is TGCGCCAGCAGCTTGGGAGGGACAGCCTACGAGCAGTACTTC. Translating gives CASSLGGTAYEQYF. Variable domain in full (rest from reference TRBV5-1 and TRBJ2-7): KAGVTQTPRYLIKTRGQQVTLSCSPISGHRSVSWYQQTPGQGLQFLFEYFSETQRNKGNFPGRFSGRQFSNSRSEMNVSTLELGDSALYLCASSLGGTAYEQYFGPGTRLTVT.

In this sample, this clone turned up a few times. This chain links TRBV5-4 with TRBJ2-5; D perhaps matches TRBD2 (6 bases). The V end was cut by 0 bases, the J end by 4 bases, with 13 bases between. Germline loops: CDR1 SGHNT, CDR2 YYREEE (reference sequence). The CDR3 loop spans 15 amino acids. CDR3 protein: CASSLGAGGGETQYF. Written as DNA, the CDR3 is TGTGCCAGCAGCTTGGGGGCCGGGGGTGGAGAGACCCAGTACTTC.

The V call is TRBV7-8, the J call TRBJ1-3; D is undetermined. CDR3 length: 14 amino acids. The germline gives CDR1 SGHVS, CDR2 FQNEAQ. The germline V and J ends were trimmed by 2 bases and 1 base, with 6 bases remaining between them. The CDR3, as DNA: TGTGCCAGCAGCTTAAAGAGGTCTGGAAACACCATATATTTT. Translated, it gives CASSLKRSGNTIYF.

This clone was recorded at least ten times. V gene TRBV27 combines with J gene TRBJ1-6, with D unresolved. There are 14 residues in the CDR3. Trimming took off 3 bases at V and 7 bases at J, with 10 bases between the two ends. Germline V gene data show CDR1 as MNHEY and CDR2 as SMNVEV (reference sequence). The CDR3 is CASSFPGPNSPLHF. CDR3 DNA: TGTGCCAGCAGTTTCCCCGGTCCAAATTCACCCCTCCACTTT.

The chain employs TRBV9 and TRBJ1-6; maybe TRBD1 (6 bases). V lost 4 bases and J 8 bases, leaving 16 bases between the germline ends. In germline, CDR1 is SGDLS, CDR2 YYNGEE. This CDR3 spans 15 amino acids. CDR3 protein: CASSPQPGEYSPLHF. CDR3 bases: TGTGCCAGCAGCCCGCAGCCAGGGGAGTATTCACCCCTCCACTTT.

V and J are TRBV3-1 (or the pseudogene TRBV3-2) and TRBJ1-1, with 9 bases that match TRBD1. Germline CDR1 is LGHDT and CDR2 is YNNKEL (reference sequence). V dropped 1 base and J dropped 1; count of bases not matched to a gene: 4. The CDR3 is 16 residues long. DNA of the CDR3: TGTGCCAGCAGCCAAGGGGCGACAGGGGGGAACACTGAAGCTTTCTTT. It translates to CASSQGATGGNTEAFF.

This clone was recorded once. J is TRBJ1-2 and V is TRBV5-5; D is ambiguous. The CDR3 extends over 13 amino acids. Trimming shortened V by 0 bases and J by 5 bases, and 8 bases separated the two germline ends. Germline CDR1 is SGHKS and CDR2 is YYEKEE (reference sequence). In DNA, the CDR3 is TGTGCCAGCAGCTTGGCGGGATATTATGGCTACACCTTC. Translating gives CASSLAGYYGYTF.

The V call is TRBV28, the J call TRBJ2-3; 7 nucleotides match TRBD1. Germline V gene data show CDR1 as MDHEN and CDR2 as SYDVKM. Germline trimming cut 3 bases from V and 7 bases from J; bases unmatched to any gene: 13. This CDR3 is 16 amino acids long. The CDR3 DNA follows: TGTGCCAGCAGTTTGGAGAGGGGGCGTGATACGAATACGCAGTATTTT. Translation: CASSLERGRDTNTQYF. The entire variable domain, with the rest obtained from reference TRBV28 and TRBJ2-3, is as follows: DVKVTQSSRYLVKRTGEKVFLECVQDMDHENMFWYRQDPGLGLRLIYFSYDVKMKEKGDIPEGYSVSREKKERFSLILESASTNQTSMYLCASSLERGRDTNTQYFGPGTRLTVL.

V and J are TRBV24-1 and TRBJ1-2; D is ambiguous. Trimming cost V 4 bases and J 5 bases, with 7 bases left between them. CDR3 length: 12 amino acids. Germline V lookup: CDR1 KGHDR, CDR2 SFDVKD. CDR3: CATSDQNYGYTF. CDR3 bases: TGTGCCACCAGTGACCAGAATTATGGCTACACCTTC.

This chain connects TRBV5-4 to TRBJ2-7; 8 bases are a match to TRBD2. Losses at the gene ends were 5 bases for V and 6 bases for J; bases not matched to a gene: 19. Germline V CDR1 and CDR2: SGHNT, YYREEE (reference sequence). The CDR3 is 17 residues long. The CDR3, as DNA: TGTGCCAGCAGACGCGGGGCACCTAGTGGCGGGGGGAGCGAGCAGTACTTC. Amino acids: CASRRGAPSGGGSEQYF. Complete variable domain (other parts from reference TRBV5-4 and TRBJ2-7): ETGVTQSPTHLIKTRGQQVTLRCSSQSGHNTVSWYQQALGQGPQFIFQYYREEENGRGNFPPRFSGLQFPNYSSELNVNALELDDSALYLCASRRGAPSGGGSEQYFGPGTRLTVT.

This clone has a single count. This rearrangement joins TRBV18 to TRBJ1-1; 11 nucleotides match TRBD1. V shed 2 bases, J shed 4 bases, and the junction held 9 bases outside the gene matches. Germline CDR1 KGHSH, CDR2 LQKENI. This CDR3 region has 17 residues. CDR3 amino acids: CASSPFKDRGLGTEAFF. Written as DNA, the CDR3 is TGTGCCAGCTCACCATTCAAGGACAGGGGGCTTGGCACTGAAGCTTTCTTT.

DNA of the CDR3: TGTGCCAGCAGCTTAGCCGGGTCAACGGGTTCACCCCTCCACTTT. Its translation: CASSLAGSTGSPLHF. The chain has TRBV7-8 and TRBJ1-6; D call uncertain. Trimming stripped 0 bases from V and 9 bases from J, with 12 bases between. Germline V gene data show CDR1 as SGHVS and CDR2 as FQNEAQ. This CDR3 region has 15 residues.

V gene TRBV4-1 combines with J gene TRBJ1-5; D is ambiguous. The CDR3 is 14 residues long. V shed 8 bases and J shed 5 bases, with 16 bases lying between them. Germline V CDR1 and CDR2: MGHRA, YSYEKL. Here the CDR3 reads CASSRGAGHQPQHF. The CDR3 DNA sequence: TGCGCCAGCTCGCGGGGAGCGGGCCATCAGCCCCAGCATTTT.

The chain is built from TRBV5-1 and TRBJ2-5; 7 bases agree with TRBD1. The CDR3 has 14 residues. Germline V lookup: CDR1 SGHRS, CDR2 YFSETQ. Trimming at V came to 0 bases and at J to 3 bases, leaving 2 bases not matched to a gene. CDR3 sequence reads: CASSLGDRKETQYF. CDR3 bases: TGCGCCAGCAGCTTGGGGGACAGAAAAGAGACCCAGTACTTC.

This chain uses TRBV6-5 with TRBJ1-1, with D maybe TRBD1 (5 bases). The CDR3 contains 14 residues. With 7 bases removed from V and 1 base from J, the gap between germline ends came to 13 bases. Germline CDR1 and CDR2: MNHEY and SVGAGI. In DNA form, the CDR3 reads TGTGCCAGCAAATCGTCCGGGGGGAACACTGAAGCTTTCTTT. Amino acid sequence: CASKSSGGNTEAFF.

V usage is TRBV14 and J usage is TRBJ1-4; 9 nucleotides align to TRBD1. Germline CDR1 reads SGHDN; CDR2 reads FVKESK. Unmatched junction bases numbered 5, after V lost 1 base and J lost 8 bases. This CDR3 has 15 amino acids. The CDR3 is CASSQVGQGGEKLFF. CDR3 bases: TGTGCCAGCAGCCAAGTGGGACAGGGAGGGGAAAAACTGTTTTTT.

V gene TRBV5-6 combines with J gene TRBJ1-2; a possible D gene is TRBD1 (6 bases). The CDR3 totals 16 residues. V was cut by 2 bases and J by 8 bases, with 22 bases left in between. Germline values: CDR1 SGHDT, CDR2 YYEEEE. In DNA, the CDR3 is TGTGCCAGCAGCTTACTGGCCGGGACATCTATGCGCGGCTACACCTTC. The encoded protein is CASSLLAGTSMRGYTF. The full variable domain, rest sourced from reference TRBV5-6 and TRBJ1-2, is DAGVTQSPTHLIKTRGQQVTLRCSPKSGHDTVSWYQQALGQGPQFIFQYYEEEERQRGNFPDRFSGHQFPNYSSELNVNALLLGDSALYLCASSLLAGTSMRGYTFGSGTRLTVV.

The CDR3 bases are TGCGCCAGCAGTGAGTCCGGGGGGCTCACCGGGGAGCTGTTTTTT. Its protein product is CASSESGGLTGELFF. This chain joins TRBV10-2 and TRBJ2-2, with D possibly being TRBD2 (7 bases). Germline CDR1 and CDR2: WSHSY and SAAADI. The CDR3 contains 15 residues. V was clipped by 0 bases and J by 4 bases, with 9 bases between them.

This chain uses TRBV5-1 with TRBJ1-1; perhaps TRBD1 as D (5 bases). Trimming took 4 bases from V and 5 from J, leaving 15 bases between them. Germline values: CDR1 SGHRS, CDR2 YFSETQ. The length of the CDR3 is 14 residues. CDR3 DNA sequence: TGCGCCAGCAGCCCCTTCATCAGGGAAACTGAAGCTTTCTTT. As protein: CASSPFIRETEAFF.